This T cell receptor (beta chain) was found in a study of blood T cell repertoires in COVID-19. This table comes from immunoSEQ multiplex PCR, and its TCRdb copy is limited to in-frame clones, with some not included. Here the sample spans some 150,000 clones, around 84% being singletons. The CDR3 has 15 residues. Losses at the gene ends were 4 bases for V and 1 base for J; bases not matched to a gene: 4. Germline lookup yields CDR1 SGHKS and CDR2 YYEKEE (reference sequence). Sequencing used peripheral blood. The sequence was obtained from a human donor in a cohort sampled during active COVID-19. This chain uses TRBV5-5 with TRBJ2-3; 9 nucleotides match TRBD1. The CDR3 loop reads CASSTWTGGTDTQYF. CDR3 sequence (DNA): TGTGCCAGCAGCACTTGGACAGGGGGCACAGATACGCAGTATTTT.